The clone carrying this T cell receptor (beta chain) was observed a few times. No antigen is known for it. The sample comes from a study of T cell repertoires in cytomegalovirus infection. General study results and limits: The ex vivo response was dominated by HLA-C-restricted CMV-specific TCR beta clonotypes.

Germline V gene lookup returns CDR1 SGHAT and CDR2 FQNNGV. Trimming cost V 1 base and J 2 bases; bases outside gene matches: 5. The CDR3 extends over 16 amino acids. TCRdb reprocessed the reads with MiXCR, giving one entry per CDR3 protein. The sample contains almost 550,000 distinct CDR3 sequences, more than 15% of which appear only once. The sample consisted of CD8+ T cells from PBMCs. J is TRBJ2-7 and V is TRBV11-2; 10 nucleotides align to TRBD1. The sequence came from a human donor in good health (CMV status not recorded). Some clones in this sample may be carry-over from other donors' samples. The CDR3 reads CASSLGGTGATYEQYF. The CDR3 DNA sequence: TGTGCCAGCAGCTTAGGAGGGACAGGGGCTACCTACGAGCAGTACTTC.